This TCR beta chain was observed in a study of vaccination and CD4 T cells after COVID-19. After removal of 0 bases from V and 3 bases from J, the junction contained 10 bases not matched to a gene. Germline-derived CDR1 and CDR2 are GTSNPN and SVGIG (reference sequence). The CDR3 is made up of 17 amino acids. Cultured CD4+ T cell DNA was sequenced using the Oncomine TCR Beta short-read assay. TCRdb passed the PCR reads through MiXCR, listing each CDR3 protein once. The data contain around 3,000 distinct CDR3 sequences, less than 65% of them singletons. The treatment is: approximately 9-day PBMC culture with coronavirus spike peptide pools or control peptides (ViraFEST assay). In this sample, this clonotype turned up a few times. Its target is not known.

This sequence originates from a human donor who had recovered from COVID-19. The chain is built from TRBV30 and TRBJ1-5, with 8 bases fitting TRBD1. Sequencing was performed on CD4+ T cells from blood, cultured in vitro. This chain's CDR3 is CAWSVWGGTGDNQPQHF. Here the CDR3 DNA reads TGTGCCTGGAGTGTATGGGGAGGGACAGGAGACAATCAGCCCCAGCATTTT.